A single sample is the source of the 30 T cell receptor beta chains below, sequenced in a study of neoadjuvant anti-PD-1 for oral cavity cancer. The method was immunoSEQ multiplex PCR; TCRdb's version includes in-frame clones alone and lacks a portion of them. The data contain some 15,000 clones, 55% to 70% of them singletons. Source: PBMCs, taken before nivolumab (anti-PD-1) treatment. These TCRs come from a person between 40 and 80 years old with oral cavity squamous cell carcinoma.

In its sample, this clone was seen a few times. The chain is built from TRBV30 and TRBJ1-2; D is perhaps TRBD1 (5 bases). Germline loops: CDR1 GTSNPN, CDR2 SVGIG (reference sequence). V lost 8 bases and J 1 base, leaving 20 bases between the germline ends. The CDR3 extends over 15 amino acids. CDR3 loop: CAHLGRLGDNYGYTF. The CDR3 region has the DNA TGTGCCCACCTAGGACGTTTGGGGGATAACTATGGCTACACCTTC.

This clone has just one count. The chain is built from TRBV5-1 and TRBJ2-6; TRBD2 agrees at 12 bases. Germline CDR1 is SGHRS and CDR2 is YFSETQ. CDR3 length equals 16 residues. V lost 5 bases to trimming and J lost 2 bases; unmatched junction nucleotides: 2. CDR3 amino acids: CASSWTSGTGANVLTF. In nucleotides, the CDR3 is TGCGCCAGCAGTTGGACTAGCGGGACTGGGGCCAACGTCCTGACTTTC.

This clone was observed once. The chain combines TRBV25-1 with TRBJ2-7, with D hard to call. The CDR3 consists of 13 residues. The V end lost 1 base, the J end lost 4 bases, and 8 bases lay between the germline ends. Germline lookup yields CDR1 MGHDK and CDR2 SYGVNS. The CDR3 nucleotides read TGTGCCAGCAGTGAATCCCCAGCGTACGAGCAGTACTTC. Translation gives CASSESPAYEQYF.

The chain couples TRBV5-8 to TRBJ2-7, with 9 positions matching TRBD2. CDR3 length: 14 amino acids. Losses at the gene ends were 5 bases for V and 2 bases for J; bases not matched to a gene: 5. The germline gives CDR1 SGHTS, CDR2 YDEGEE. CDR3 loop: CASRLTSGTYEQYF. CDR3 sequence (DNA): TGTGCCAGCAGACTGACTAGCGGTACCTACGAGCAGTACTTC.

The CDR3 DNA reads TGCAGCGTCCGCTCCGGGACTAGGTCTGATACGCAGTATTTT. It specifies CSVRSGTRSDTQYF. The chain is built from TRBV29-1 and TRBJ2-3; TRBD2 aligns across 8 bases. Looked up from germline, CDR1 is SQVTM and CDR2 is ANQGSEA. V trimming: 6 bases; J trimming: 6 bases; junction bases outside the gene matches: 11. The CDR3 totals 14 residues.

CDR3 in DNA: TGTGCCTGGAGCCCCTGGGACATCTCTGGAAACACCATATATTTT. Its protein product is CAWSPWDISGNTIYF. The V call is TRBV30, the J call TRBJ1-3; possibly TRBD1 for D (6 bases). The CDR3 loop spans 15 amino acids. Germline lookup yields CDR1 GTSNPN and CDR2 SVGIG (reference sequence). V gave up 3 bases and J gave up 0 bases, with 12 bases separating them.

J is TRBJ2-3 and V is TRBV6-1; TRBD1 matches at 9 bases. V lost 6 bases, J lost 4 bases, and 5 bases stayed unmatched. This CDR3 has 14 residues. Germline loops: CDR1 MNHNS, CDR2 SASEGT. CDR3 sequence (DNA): TGTGCCAGCAGAGCACAGGGGGCGGCAGATACGCAGTATTTT. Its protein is CASRAQGAADTQYF.

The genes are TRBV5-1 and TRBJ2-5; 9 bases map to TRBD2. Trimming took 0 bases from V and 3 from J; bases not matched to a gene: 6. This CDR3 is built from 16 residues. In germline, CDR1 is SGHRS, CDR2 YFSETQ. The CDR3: CASSLAGVAGEETQYF. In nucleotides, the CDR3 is TGCGCCAGCAGCTTGGCCGGAGTAGCGGGAGAAGAGACCCAGTACTTC.

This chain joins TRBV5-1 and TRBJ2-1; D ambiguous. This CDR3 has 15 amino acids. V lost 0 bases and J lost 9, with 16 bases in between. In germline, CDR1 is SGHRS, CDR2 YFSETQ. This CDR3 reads CASSLAAARVGEQFF. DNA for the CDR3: TGCGCCAGCAGCTTGGCGGCGGCTCGGGTGGGTGAGCAGTTCTTC.

The CDR3 loop reads CASSTGTGGHQPQHF. The CDR3 coding sequence is TGTGCCAGCAGTACCGGGACAGGGGGACATCAGCCCCAGCATTTT. This chain links TRBV7-8 with TRBJ1-5; 11 bases are a match to TRBD1. With V trimmed by 6 bases and J by 5 bases, 6 bases remained unmatched. The CDR3 extends over 15 amino acids. From germline, CDR1 is SGHVS and CDR2 FQNEAQ. Full variable domain (missing parts from reference TRBV7-8 and TRBJ1-5): GAGVSQSPRYKVAKRGQDVALRCDPISGHVSLFWYQQALGQGPEFLTYFQNEAQLDKSGLPSDRFFAERPEGSVSTLKIQRTQQEDSAVYLCASSTGTGGHQPQHFGDGTRLSIL.

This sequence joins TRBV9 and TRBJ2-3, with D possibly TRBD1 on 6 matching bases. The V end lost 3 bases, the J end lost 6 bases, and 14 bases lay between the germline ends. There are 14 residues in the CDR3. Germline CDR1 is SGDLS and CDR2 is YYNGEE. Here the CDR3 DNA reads TGTGCCAGCAGCGGCTCACAGGGAATTGATACGCAGTATTTT. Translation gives CASSGSQGIDTQYF.

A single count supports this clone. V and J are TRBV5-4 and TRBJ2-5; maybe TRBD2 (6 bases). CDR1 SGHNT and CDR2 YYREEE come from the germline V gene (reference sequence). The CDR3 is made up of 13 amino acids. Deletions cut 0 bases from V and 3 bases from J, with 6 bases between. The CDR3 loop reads CASSLGGEETQYF. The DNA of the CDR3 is TGTGCCAGCAGCTTGGGCGGGGAAGAGACCCAGTACTTC.

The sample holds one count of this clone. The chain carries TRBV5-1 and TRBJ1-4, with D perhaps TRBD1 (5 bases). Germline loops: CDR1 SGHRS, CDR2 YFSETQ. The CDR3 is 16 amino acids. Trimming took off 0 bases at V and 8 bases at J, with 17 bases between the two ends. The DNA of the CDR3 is TGCGCCAGCAGCTTGGTAAGCGGAGGGGACGGCGAAAAACTGTTTTTT. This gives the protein CASSLVSGGDGEKLFF.

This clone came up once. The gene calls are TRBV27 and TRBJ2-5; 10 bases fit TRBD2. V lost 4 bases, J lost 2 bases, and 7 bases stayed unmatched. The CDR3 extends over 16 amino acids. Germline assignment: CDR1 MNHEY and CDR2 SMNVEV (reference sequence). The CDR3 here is CASSSLGTSVQETQYF. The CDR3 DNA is TGTGCCAGCAGTTCCCTCGGGACTAGCGTACAAGAGACCCAGTACTTC.

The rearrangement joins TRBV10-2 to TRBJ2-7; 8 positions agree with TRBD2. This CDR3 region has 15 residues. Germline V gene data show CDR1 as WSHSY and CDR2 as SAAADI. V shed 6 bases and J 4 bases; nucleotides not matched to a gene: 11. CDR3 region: CASRLGAGERYEQYF. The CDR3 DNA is TGCGCCAGCAGGCTAGGAGCGGGAGAAAGGTACGAGCAGTACTTC.

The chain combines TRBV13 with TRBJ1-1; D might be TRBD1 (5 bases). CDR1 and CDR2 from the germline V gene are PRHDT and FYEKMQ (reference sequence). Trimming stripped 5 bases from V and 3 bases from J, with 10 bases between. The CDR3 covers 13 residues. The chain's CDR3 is CASSPRGDTEAFF. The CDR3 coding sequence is TGTGCCAGCAGCCCCCGGGGGGACACTGAAGCTTTCTTT.

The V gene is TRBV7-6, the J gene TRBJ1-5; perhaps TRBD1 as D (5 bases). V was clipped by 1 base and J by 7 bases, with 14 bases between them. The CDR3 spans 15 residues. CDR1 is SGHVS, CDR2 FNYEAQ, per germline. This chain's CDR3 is CASSLDAGFGQPQHF. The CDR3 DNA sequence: TGTGCCAGCAGCTTAGATGCAGGGTTTGGGCAGCCCCAGCATTTT.

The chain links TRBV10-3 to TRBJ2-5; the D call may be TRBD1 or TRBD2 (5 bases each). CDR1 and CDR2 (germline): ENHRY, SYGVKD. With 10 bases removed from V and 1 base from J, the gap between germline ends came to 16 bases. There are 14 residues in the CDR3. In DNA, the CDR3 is TGTGCCACCAGGGACGTTGAGGGCCAAGAGACCCAGTACTTC. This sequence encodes CATRDVEGQETQYF.

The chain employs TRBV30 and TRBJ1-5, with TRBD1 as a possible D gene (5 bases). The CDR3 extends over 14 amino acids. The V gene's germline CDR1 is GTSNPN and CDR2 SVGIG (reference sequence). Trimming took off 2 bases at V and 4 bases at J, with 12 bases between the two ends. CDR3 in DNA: TGTGCCTGGAGTTACGGGGGTACTAATCAGCCCCAGCATTTT. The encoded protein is CAWSYGGTNQPQHF.

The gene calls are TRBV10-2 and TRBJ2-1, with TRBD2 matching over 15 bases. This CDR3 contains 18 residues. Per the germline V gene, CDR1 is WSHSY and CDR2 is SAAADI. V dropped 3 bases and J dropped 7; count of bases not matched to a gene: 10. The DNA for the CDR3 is TGCGCCAGCAGTGACTCCGGACTAGCGGGAGGGCCTAGGAATGAGCAGTTCTTC. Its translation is CASSDSGLAGGPRNEQFF.

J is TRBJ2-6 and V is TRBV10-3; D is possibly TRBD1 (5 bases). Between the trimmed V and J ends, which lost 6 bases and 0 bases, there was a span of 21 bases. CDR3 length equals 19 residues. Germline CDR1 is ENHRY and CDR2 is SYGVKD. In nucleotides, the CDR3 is TGTGCCATCAGCCGCCCGACAGCCCGGTCCGACTCTGGGGCCAACGTCCTGACTTTC. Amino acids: CAISRPTARSDSGANVLTF.

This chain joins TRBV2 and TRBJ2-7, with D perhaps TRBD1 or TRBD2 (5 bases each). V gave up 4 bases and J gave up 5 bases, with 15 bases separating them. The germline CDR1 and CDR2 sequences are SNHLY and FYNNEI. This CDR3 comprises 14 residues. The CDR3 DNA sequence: TGTGCCAGCAGTGTACTCGGGGCCGGTCACGAGCAGTACTTC. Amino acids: CASSVLGAGHEQYF.

The CDR3 sequence is CASSASRDSNQPQHF. CDR3 nucleotide sequence: TGTGCCAGTAGCGCATCTAGGGACAGCAATCAGCCCCAGCATTTT. This rearrangement joins TRBV19 to TRBJ1-5; D possibly corresponds to TRBD1 (5 bases). Between the trimmed V and J ends, which lost 6 bases and 1 base, there was a span of 13 bases. Germline CDR1 and CDR2: LNHDA and SQIVND (reference sequence). CDR3 length: 15 residues.

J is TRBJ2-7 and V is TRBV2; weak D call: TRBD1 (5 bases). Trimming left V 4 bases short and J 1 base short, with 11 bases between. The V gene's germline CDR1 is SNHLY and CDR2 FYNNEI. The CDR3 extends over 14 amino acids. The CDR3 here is CASSARVESYEQYF. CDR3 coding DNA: TGTGCCAGCAGTGCCAGGGTAGAGTCCTACGAGCAGTACTTC.

CDR3 protein: CSVEEGGTVYGYTF. For the CDR3, the DNA is TGCAGCGTTGAAGAAGGCGGGACGGTCTATGGCTACACCTTC. The chain employs TRBV29-1 and TRBJ1-2; D might be TRBD1 (5 bases). CDR1 SQVTM and CDR2 ANQGSEA come from the germline V gene. Deletions cut 0 bases from V and 4 bases from J, with 12 bases between. CDR3 length: 14 residues.

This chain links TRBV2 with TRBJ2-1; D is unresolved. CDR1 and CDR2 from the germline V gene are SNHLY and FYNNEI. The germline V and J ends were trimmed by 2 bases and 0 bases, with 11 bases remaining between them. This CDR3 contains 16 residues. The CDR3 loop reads CASSERTFISYNEQFF. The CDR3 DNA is TGTGCCAGCAGTGAAAGGACGTTTATCTCCTACAATGAGCAGTTCTTC.

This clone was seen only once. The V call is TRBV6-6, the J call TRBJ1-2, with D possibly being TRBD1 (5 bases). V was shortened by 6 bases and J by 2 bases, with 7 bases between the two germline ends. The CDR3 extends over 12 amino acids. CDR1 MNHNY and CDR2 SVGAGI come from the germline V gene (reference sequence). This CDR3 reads CASSPGNYGYTF. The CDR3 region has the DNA TGTGCCAGCAGCCCAGGGAACTATGGCTACACCTTC.

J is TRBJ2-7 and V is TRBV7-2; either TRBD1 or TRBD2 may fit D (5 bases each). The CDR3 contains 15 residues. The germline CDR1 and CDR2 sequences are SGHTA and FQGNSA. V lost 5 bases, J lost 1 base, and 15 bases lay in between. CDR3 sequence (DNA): TGTGCCAGCAGCCAGAGCCCGGGACGGTCCTACGAGCAGTACTTC. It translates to CASSQSPGRSYEQYF.

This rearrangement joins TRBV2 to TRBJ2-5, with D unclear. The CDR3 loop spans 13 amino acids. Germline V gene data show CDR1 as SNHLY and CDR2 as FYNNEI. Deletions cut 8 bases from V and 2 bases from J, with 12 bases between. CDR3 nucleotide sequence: TGTGCCAGCTTGACCTGGACGCAAGAGACCCAGTACTTC. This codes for CASLTWTQETQYF.

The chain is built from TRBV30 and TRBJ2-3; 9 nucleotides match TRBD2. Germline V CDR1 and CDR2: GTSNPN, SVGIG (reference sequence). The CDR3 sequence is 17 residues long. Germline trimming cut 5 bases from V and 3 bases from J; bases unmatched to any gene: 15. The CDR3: CAWALAGAGEGTDTQYF. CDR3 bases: TGTGCCTGGGCGTTAGCGGGAGCTGGGGAGGGGACAGATACGCAGTATTTT.